The present TCR beta chain was sequenced within a study of T cell repertoires in cytomegalovirus infection. Overall study context: Public TCR beta signature analysis indicated the presence of both CMV infection and matching HLA type.

Germline CDR1 is SEHNR and CDR2 is FQNEAQ (reference sequence). The CDR3 totals 13 residues. V dropped 6 bases and J dropped 1 base, with 9 bases sitting between them. A note on this clonotype: Its matching antigen is unknown.

TCRdb analysed the reads with MiXCR anew, one entry per CDR3 protein. The sample has about 110,000 distinct CDR3 sequences, about 30% seen once. Overall study findings and caveats: There were HLA-C-restricted CMV-specific TCR beta clonotypes dominating the ex vivo response. CMV carriers with the relevant HLA were identified by cumulative public TCR beta family frequency.

The sequencing used CD8+ T cells from cultured PBMCs, collected from culture after CMV antigen stimulation. The chain uses TRBV7-9 and TRBJ2-5; no definite D call. The sequence was collected from a human donor in good health (CMV status not recorded). Some clones in this sample may be carry-over from other donors' samples. Written as DNA, the CDR3 is TGTGCCAGCAGTCAGACGATCCAAGAGACCCAGTACTTC. As protein: CASSQTIQETQYF.